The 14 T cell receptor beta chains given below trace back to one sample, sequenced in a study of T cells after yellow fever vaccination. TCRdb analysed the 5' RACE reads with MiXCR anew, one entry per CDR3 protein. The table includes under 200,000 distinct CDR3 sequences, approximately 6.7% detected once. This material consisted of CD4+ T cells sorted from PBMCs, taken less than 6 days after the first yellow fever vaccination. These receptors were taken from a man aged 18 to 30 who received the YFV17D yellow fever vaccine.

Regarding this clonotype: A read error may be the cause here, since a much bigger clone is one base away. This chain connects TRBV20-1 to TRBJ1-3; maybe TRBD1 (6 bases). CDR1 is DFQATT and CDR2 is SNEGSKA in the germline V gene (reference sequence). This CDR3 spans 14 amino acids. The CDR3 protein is CSARQGNPGNTINF. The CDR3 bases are TGCAGTGCTAGACAGGGGAACCCTGGAAACACCATAAATTTT.

CDR3 sequence (DNA): TGTGCCATCGGACAGGGGAAAGAATACGAGCAGTACGTC. It yields the protein CAIGQGKEYEQYV. This chain joins TRBV10-3 and TRBJ2-7; the match to TRBD1 covers 9 bases. The germline gives CDR1 ENHRY, CDR2 SYGVKD. The CDR3 has 13 amino acids. With V trimmed by 8 bases and J by 4 bases, 6 bases remained unmatched.

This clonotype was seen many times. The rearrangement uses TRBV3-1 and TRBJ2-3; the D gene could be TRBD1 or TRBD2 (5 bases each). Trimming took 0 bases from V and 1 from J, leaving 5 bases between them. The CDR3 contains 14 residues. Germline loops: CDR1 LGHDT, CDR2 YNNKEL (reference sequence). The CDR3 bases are TGTGCCAGCAGCCAAGAGGGGGGCACAGATACGCAGTATTTT. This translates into CASSQEGGTDTQYF.

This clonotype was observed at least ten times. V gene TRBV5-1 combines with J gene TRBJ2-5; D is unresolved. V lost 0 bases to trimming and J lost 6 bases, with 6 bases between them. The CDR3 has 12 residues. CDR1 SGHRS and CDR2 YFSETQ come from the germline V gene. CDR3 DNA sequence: TGCGCCAGCAGCTTGGAGGAGAAGACCCAGTACTTC. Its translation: CASSLEEKTQYF. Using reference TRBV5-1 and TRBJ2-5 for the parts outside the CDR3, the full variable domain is KAGVTQTPRYLIKTRGQQVTLSCSPISGHRSVSWYQQTPGQGLQFLFEYFSETQRNKGNFPGRFSGRQFSNSRSEMNVSTLELGDSALYLCASSLEEKTQYFGPGTRLLVL.

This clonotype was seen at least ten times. CDR3 in amino acids: CAISGLGNTGELFF. DNA of the CDR3: TGTGCCATCAGTGGCTTGGGGAACACCGGGGAGCTGTTTTTT. This rearrangement joins TRBV10-3 to TRBJ2-2; D ambiguous. Germline loops: CDR1 ENHRY, CDR2 SYGVKD. This CDR3 comprises 14 residues. V lost 4 bases and J 1 base, leaving 7 bases between the germline ends.

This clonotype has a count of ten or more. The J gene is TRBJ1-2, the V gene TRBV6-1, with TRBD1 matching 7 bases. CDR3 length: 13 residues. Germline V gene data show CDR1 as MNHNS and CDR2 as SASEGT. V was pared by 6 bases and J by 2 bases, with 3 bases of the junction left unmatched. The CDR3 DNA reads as TGTGCCAGCAGCCTGACAGGGAACTATGGCTACACCTTC. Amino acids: CASSLTGNYGYTF.

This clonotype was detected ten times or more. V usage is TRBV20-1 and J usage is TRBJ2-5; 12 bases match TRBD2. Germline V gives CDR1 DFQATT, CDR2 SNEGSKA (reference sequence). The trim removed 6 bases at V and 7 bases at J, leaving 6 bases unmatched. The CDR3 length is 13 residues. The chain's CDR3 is CSATRTSGATQYF. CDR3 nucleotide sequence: TGCAGTGCCACCCGGACTAGCGGGGCGACCCAGTACTTC.

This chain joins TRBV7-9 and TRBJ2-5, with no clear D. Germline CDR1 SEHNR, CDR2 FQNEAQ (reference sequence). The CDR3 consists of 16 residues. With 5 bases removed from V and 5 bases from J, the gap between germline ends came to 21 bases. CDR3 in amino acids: CASSPAGLGRVETQYF. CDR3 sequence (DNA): TGTGCCAGCAGCCCCGCCGGGTTGGGTCGGGTGGAGACCCAGTACTTC. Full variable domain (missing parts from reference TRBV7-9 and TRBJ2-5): DTGVSQNPRHKITKRGQNVTFRCDPISEHNRLYWYRQTLGQGPEFLTYFQNEAQLEKSRLLSDRFSAERPKGSFSTLEIQRTEQGDSAMYLCASSPAGLGRVETQYFGPGTRLLVL.

The CDR3 bases are TGTTTCCGAGGTGGCTTCCACGAGCAGTACTTC. As protein: CFRGGFHEQYF. The rearrangement uses TRBV12-3 or TRBV12-4 and TRBJ2-7; D not resolved. This CDR3 region has 11 residues.

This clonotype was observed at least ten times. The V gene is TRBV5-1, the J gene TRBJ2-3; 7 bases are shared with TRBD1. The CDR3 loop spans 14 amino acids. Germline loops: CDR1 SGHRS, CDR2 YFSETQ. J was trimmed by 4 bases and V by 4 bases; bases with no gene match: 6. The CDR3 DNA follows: TGCGCCAGCAGCCCCGGACAGGCGTCAGATACGCAGTATTTT. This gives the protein CASSPGQASDTQYF.

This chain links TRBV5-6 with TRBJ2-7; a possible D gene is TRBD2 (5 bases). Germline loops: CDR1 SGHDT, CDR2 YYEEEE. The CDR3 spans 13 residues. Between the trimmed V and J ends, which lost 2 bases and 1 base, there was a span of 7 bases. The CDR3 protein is CASSFGLSYEQYF. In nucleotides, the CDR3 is TGTGCCAGCAGCTTTGGACTGTCCTACGAGCAGTACTTC.

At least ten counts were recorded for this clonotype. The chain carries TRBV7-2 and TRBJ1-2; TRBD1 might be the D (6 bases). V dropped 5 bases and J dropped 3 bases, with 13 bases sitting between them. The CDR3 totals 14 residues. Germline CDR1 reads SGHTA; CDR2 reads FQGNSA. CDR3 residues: CASSPRGSHYGYTF. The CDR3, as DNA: TGTGCCAGCAGCCCCAGGGGCAGTCACTATGGCTACACCTTC.

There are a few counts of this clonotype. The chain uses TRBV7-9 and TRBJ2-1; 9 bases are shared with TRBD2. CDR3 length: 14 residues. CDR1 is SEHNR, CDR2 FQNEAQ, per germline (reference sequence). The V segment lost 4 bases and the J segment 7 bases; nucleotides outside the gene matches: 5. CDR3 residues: CASSSPAGGNEQFF. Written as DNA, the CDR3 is TGTGCCAGCAGCTCCCCGGCGGGAGGGAATGAGCAGTTCTTC.

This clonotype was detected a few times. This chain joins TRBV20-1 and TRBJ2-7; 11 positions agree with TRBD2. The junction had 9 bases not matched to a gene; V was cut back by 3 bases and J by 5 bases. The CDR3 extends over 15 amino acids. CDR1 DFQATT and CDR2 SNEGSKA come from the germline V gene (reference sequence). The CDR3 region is CSARPLSGGDHEQYV. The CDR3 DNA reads TGCAGTGCTAGGCCACTTAGCGGGGGGGACCACGAGCAGTACGTC.